This TCR beta chain was sequenced for a study of blood T cell repertoires in COVID-19. At the level of the study: Sample material is recorded as cDNA or gDNA derived from T cells, B-cell-depleted T cells, or PBMCs.

V was clipped by 2 bases and J by 0 bases, with 14 bases between them. CDR1 SGHDT and CDR2 YYEEEE come from the germline V gene. The CDR3 extends over 16 amino acids. Sequenced by immunoSEQ multiplex PCR; TCRdb stores in-frame clones only, minus some. Altogether 200,000 to 250,000 clones are present, around 84% being singletons, with the ten largest covering 9.5% to 15%. This clonotype was obtained from a human donor in a cohort sampled during active COVID-19. The gene calls are TRBV5-6 and TRBJ1-2, with D possibly being TRBD1 (6 bases). Sequenced input: peripheral blood. CDR3 sequence: CASSLIGDIANYGYTF. The CDR3 DNA sequence: TGTGCCAGCAGCTTAATAGGGGACATTGCTAACTATGGCTACACCTTC.